This is a list of T cell receptor beta chains from one sample in a study of T cells in lung cancer brain metastases. Generated by immunoSEQ multiplex PCR, the TCRdb table keeps only in-frame clones and is missing some. The sample lists a few thousand clones; approximately 90% were seen once. The sample was tumor tissue from the primary lung tumor. The source is a man in his 70s with non-small cell lung cancer. CDR3s include the opening cysteine and the closing phenylalanine or tryptophan. The order of the fields is V gene, J gene, CDR3 protein.

>TRBV7-9|TRBJ1-2
CASSFGQTNYGYTF
>TRBV7-3|TRBJ1-1
CASSYDTEAFF
>TRBV6-5|TRBJ1-2
CASSYSGVGGYTF
>TRBV12-5|TRBJ1-1
CASGLVQGTEAFF
>TRBV7-2|TRBJ2-7
CASSLTGTVSYEQYF
>TRBV18|TRBJ1-5
CASSLQGRSNQPQHF
>TRBV5-1|TRBJ1-2
CASSLDGYGYTF
>TRBV2|TRBJ2-7
CASRASGSEQYF
>TRBV5-1|TRBJ1-1
CASSSIGGGTEAFF
>TRBV19|TRBJ1-2
CASSIRRNYGYTF
>TRBV6-5|TRBJ2-5
CASSYGASGTQETQYF
>TRBV7-6|TRBJ2-3
CASSLDGESTQYF
>TRBV7-9|TRBJ2-7
CASSLEAAGARSEQYF
>TRBV5-1|TRBJ2-7
CASSSRTGGAGYEQYF